The sequence of this T cell receptor (beta chain) was determined in a study of CD8+ T cells in alopecia areata. V lost 1 base, J lost 5 bases, and 5 bases lay in between. CDR1 SGHTA and CDR2 FQGNSA come from the germline V gene. The CDR3 covers 12 residues. A remark on this clone: Distinct nucleotide sequences in the sample also encode this CDR3.

RNA extraction was followed by reverse transcription into cDNA, which acted as the sequencing template. This table comes from immunoSEQ multiplex PCR, and its TCRdb copy is limited to in-frame clones, with some not included. The profile shows 170,000 or so clones, about 48% of them singletons. Treatment denoted: oral pan-JAK inhibitor, 5-10 mg twice daily. V and J are TRBV7-2 and TRBJ1-1; D gene unclear. Sequenced material: CD8+ T cells sorted from blood, taken at week 24, from a patient treated with tofacitinib. The sequence came from a human donor with alopecia areata. The CDR3 coding sequence is TGTGCCAGCAGCTTAGGAAGAACTGAAGCTTTCTTT. Translating gives CASSLGRTEAFF.